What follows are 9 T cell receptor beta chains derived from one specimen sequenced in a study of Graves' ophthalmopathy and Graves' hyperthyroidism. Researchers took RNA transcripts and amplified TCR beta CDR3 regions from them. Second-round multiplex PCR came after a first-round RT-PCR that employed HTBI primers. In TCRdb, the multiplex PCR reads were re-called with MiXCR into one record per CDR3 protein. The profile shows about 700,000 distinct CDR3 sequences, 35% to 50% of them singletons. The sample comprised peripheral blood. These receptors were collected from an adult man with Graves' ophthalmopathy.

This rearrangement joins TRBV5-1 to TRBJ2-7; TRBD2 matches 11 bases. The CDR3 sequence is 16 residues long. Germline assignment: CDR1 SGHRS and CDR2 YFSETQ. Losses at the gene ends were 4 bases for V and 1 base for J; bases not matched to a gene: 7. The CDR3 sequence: CASSLNLAGGSYEQYF. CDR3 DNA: TGCGCCAGCAGCCTCAATCTAGCGGGAGGATCCTACGAGCAGTACTTC.

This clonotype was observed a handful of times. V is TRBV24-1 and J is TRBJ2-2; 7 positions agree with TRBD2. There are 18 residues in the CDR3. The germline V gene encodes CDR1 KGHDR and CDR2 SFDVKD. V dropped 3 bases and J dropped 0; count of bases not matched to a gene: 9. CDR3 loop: CATSDHSSGWSNTGELFF. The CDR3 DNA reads TGTGCCACCAGTGATCATTCTAGCGGATGGTCGAACACCGGGGAGCTGTTTTTT.

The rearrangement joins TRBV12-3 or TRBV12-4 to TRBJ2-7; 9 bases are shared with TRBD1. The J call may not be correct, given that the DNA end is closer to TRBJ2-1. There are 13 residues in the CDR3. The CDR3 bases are TGTGCCAGCAGTGAACAGGGGGCCTACGAGCAGTTCTTC. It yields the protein CASSEQGAYEQFF.

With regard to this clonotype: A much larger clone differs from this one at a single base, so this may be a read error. The CDR3, as DNA: TGTGCCTCTGATACACCCCTCCACTTT. Translating gives CASDTPLHF. The J gene is TRBJ1-6, the V gene TRBV2; D is unresolved. The germline gives CDR1 SNHLY, CDR2 FYNNEI. The CDR3 is 9 residues long. Trimming took off 11 bases at V and 11 bases at J, with 7 bases between the two ends.

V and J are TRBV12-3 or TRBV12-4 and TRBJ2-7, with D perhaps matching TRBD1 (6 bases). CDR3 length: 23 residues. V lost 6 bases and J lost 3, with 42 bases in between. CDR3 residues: CASRDSSPVFDCPSVELSYEQYF. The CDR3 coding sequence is TGTGCCAGCAGGGACAGCTCCCCGGTGTTCGACTGTCCCAGCGTTGAACTCAGCTACGAGCAGTACTTC.

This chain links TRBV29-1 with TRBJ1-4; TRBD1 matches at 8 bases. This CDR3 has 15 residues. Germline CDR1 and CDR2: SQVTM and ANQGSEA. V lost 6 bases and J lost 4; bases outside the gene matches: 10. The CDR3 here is CSVTGQGQNNEKLFF. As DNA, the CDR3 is TGCAGCGTGACCGGACAGGGACAGAATAATGAAAAACTGTTTTTT.

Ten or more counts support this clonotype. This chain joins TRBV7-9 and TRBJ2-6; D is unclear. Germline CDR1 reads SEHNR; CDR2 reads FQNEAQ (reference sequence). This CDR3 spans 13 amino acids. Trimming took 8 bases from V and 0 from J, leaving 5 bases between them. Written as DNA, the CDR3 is TGTGCCAGCCAAGGCTCTGGGGCCAACGTCCTGACTTTC. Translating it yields CASQGSGANVLTF.

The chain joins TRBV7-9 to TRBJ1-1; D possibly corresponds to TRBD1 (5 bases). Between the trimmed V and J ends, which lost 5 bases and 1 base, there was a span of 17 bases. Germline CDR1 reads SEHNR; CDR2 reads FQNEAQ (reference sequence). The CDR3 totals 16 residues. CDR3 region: CASSLDARQRNTEAFF. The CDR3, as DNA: TGTGCCAGCAGCCTAGATGCGCGACAGAGGAACACTGAAGCTTTCTTT.

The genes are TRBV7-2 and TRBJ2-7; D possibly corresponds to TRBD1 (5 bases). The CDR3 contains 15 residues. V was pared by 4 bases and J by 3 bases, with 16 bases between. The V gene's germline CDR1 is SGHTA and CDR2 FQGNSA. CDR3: CASSSTAGIIYEQYF. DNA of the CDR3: TGTGCCAGCAGCTCGACAGCCGGAATAATCTACGAGCAGTACTTC.